This TCR beta chain was found in a study of blood T cell repertoires in COVID-19. On the study more broadly: The United States, Italy and Spain provided the acute and convalescent COVID-19 samples. In each case, the material was cDNA or gDNA derived from T cells, B-cell-depleted T cells, or PBMCs.

V lost 2 bases to trimming and J lost 1 base; unmatched junction nucleotides: 14. The CDR3 sequence is 20 residues long. Germline V gene sequence: CDR1 MNHNS, CDR2 SASEGT. Per the study methods: Reference gene primer amplification gave nucleated cell count estimates. Sequencing used immunoSEQ multiplex PCR; TCRdb keeps in-frame clones, though not all of them. V, J and clone size were drawn from that table, and D and trimming were deduced from the DNA. The top ten hold around 5.4% of the sample, which has about 140,000 clones, approximately 86% seen once. V is TRBV6-1 and J is TRBJ2-4, with 10 bases that match TRBD2. The source material was peripheral blood. The sequence derives from a human donor in a cohort sampled during active COVID-19. As DNA, the CDR3 is TGTGCCAGCAGTGAAACCGGGACTAGCGACGGGTCTTTGGCCAAAAACATTCAGTACTTC. Translating it yields CASSETGTSDGSLAKNIQYF.